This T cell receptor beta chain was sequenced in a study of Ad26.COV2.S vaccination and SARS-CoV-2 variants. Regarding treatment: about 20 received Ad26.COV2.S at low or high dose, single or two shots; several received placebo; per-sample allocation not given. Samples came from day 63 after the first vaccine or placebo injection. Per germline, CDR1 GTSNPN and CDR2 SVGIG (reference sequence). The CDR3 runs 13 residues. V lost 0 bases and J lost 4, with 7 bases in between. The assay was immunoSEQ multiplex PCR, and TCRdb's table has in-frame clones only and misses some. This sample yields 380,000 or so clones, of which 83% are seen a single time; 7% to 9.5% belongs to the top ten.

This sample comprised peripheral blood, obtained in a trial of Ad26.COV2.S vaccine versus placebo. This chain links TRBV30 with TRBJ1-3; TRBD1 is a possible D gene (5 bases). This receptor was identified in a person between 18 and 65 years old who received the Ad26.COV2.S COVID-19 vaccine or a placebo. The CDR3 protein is CAWSVPGGNTIYF. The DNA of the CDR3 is TGTGCCTGGAGTGTCCCAGGGGGAAACACCATATATTTT.